The rows below give T cell receptor beta chains drawn from one sample of a study of blood T cell repertoires in COVID-19. Here immunoSEQ multiplex PCR was the method, and the copy in TCRdb shows in-frame clones only, minus some. This sample yields some 150,000 clones, of which about 80% are seen a single time; about 7% belongs to the top ten. The sequenced sample was peripheral blood. Receptors originate from a human donor in a cohort sampled during active COVID-19. Both conserved end residues are part of each CDR3. The D gene is left open where the match is weak. Clone size appears in some rows only: once, few, many, or a class for an expanded clone.

>-|TRBV11-2|TRBJ2-2|TRBD2
CASSFSVSGGPRTGELFF
TGTGCCAGCAGCTTTTCGGTTAGCGGGGGGCCAAGAACCGGGGAGCTGTTTTTT
>-|TRBV9|TRBJ2-3|-
CASSVGGNTDTQYF
TGTGCCAGCAGCGTTGGAGGGAACACAGATACGCAGTATTTT
>-|TRBV3-1/TRBV3-2|TRBJ2-3|-
CASSQDPGTDTQYF
TGTGCCAGCAGCCAAGATCCCGGCACAGATACGCAGTATTTT
>once|TRBV12-3/TRBV12-4|TRBJ1-1|-
CASSFSHEAFF
TGTGCCAGCAGTTTTTCCCATGAAGCTTTCTTT
>once|TRBV6-5|TRBJ1-1|TRBD1
CASSGQGGDTEAFF
TGTGCCAGCAGCGGACAGGGGGGAGACACTGAAGCTTTCTTT
>-|TRBV4-1|TRBJ1-4|-
CASSQEAITNEKLFF
TGCGCCAGCAGCCAAGAAGCCATAACTAATGAAAAACTGTTTTTT
>-|TRBV7-3|TRBJ1-1|TRBD1
CASSLNRGGGAFF
TGTGCCAGCAGCTTAAACAGGGGCGGAGGAGCTTTCTTT
>once|TRBV6-4|TRBJ2-1|TRBD2
CASSILAGARNEQFF
TGTGCCAGCAGCATATTAGCGGGGGCTCGCAATGAGCAGTTCTTC
>-|TRBV3-1/TRBV3-2|TRBJ2-5|TRBD2
CASSRTSGTSAKETQYF
TGTGCCAGCAGCCGTACTTCCGGGACTAGCGCAAAAGAGACCCAGTACTTC
>-|TRBV7-2|TRBJ2-5|-
CASSHRREETQYF
TGTGCCAGCAGTCATCGACGGGAGGAGACCCAGTACTTC
>-|TRBV5-1|TRBJ1-1|-
CASSVTSGAEAFF
TGCGCCAGCAGCGTTACCAGCGGCGCTGAAGCTTTCTTT
>-|TRBV9|TRBJ1-2|-
CASSAQAGPLEGYTF
TGTGCCAGCAGCGCCCAGGCGGGGCCCCTAGAGGGCTACACCTTC
>-|TRBV2|TRBJ1-6|TRBD1
CASSVIRDRSSYNSPLHF
TGTGCCAGCAGTGTTATTCGGGACAGGAGCTCCTATAATTCACCCCTCCACTTT
>-|TRBV20-1|TRBJ1-1|TRBD1
CSASGGQGLVTEAFF
TGCAGTGCTAGTGGGGGACAGGGGTTGGTGACTGAAGCTTTCTTT
>-|TRBV28|TRBJ2-5|-
CASSSNPTRGLRETQYF
TGTGCCAGCAGTTCCAACCCAACCCGGGGTTTAAGGGAGACCCAGTACTTC
>-|TRBV7-9|TRBJ1-5|TRBD1
CASSRSTGGGSNQPQHF
TGTGCCAGCAGCCGATCTACAGGGGGCGGAAGCAATCAGCCCCAGCATTTT
>-|TRBV5-1|TRBJ1-6|-
CASSLPGNSPLHF
TGCGCCAGCAGCTTGCCGGGGAATTCACCCCTCCACTTT
>-|TRBV7-3|TRBJ2-3|-
CASSPQGDTQYF
TGTGCCAGCAGCCCCCAGGGGGATACGCAGTATTTT
>-|TRBV15|TRBJ1-3|-
CATSRDTGSGNTIYF
TGTGCCACCAGCAGGGACACCGGCTCTGGAAACACCATATATTTT
>-|TRBV18|TRBJ2-4|-
CASSLSSVGGESQNIQYF
TGTGCCAGCTCACTTTCTTCGGTTGGAGGAGAAAGTCAAAACATTCAGTACTTC
>-|TRBV11-2|TRBJ2-2|-
CASSPMNRVAGELFF
TGTGCCAGCAGCCCCATGAACAGGGTGGCCGGGGAGCTGTTTTTT
>-|TRBV11-2|TRBJ2-1|-
CASSLGSHSEQFF
TGTGCCAGCAGCTTAGGATCTCACAGTGAGCAGTTCTTC
>-|TRBV7-6|TRBJ2-5|-
CASSSPFLRAQETQYF
TGTGCCAGCAGCTCCCCCTTTTTGAGGGCCCAAGAGACCCAGTACTTC
>-|TRBV11-2|TRBJ2-2|TRBD2
CASSLKRGANTGELFF
TGTGCCAGCAGCTTAAAACGGGGGGCGAACACCGGGGAGCTGTTTTTT
>-|TRBV3-1/TRBV3-2|TRBJ2-2|TRBD2
CASSISGGAAGELFF
TGTGCCAGCAGCATTAGCGGGGGGGCCGCCGGGGAGCTGTTTTTT
>-|TRBV7-6|TRBJ1-4|-
CASSLQGATNEKLFF
TGTGCCAGCAGCTTACAGGGTGCAACTAATGAAAAACTGTTTTTT
>-|TRBV19|TRBJ2-5|-
CASSIGRIGETQYF
TGTGCCAGTAGTATCGGGAGAATCGGGGAGACCCAGTACTTC
>-|TRBV6-5|TRBJ1-4|TRBD1
CASSFEQGVSEKLFF
TGTGCCAGCAGTTTTGAACAGGGGGTTAGTGAAAAACTGTTTTTT
>-|TRBV11-3|TRBJ2-1|TRBD2
CASSPTHLAGAYNEQFF
TGTGCCAGCAGCCCAACCCATCTAGCGGGGGCTTACAATGAGCAGTTCTTC
>-|TRBV6-5|TRBJ2-2|TRBD1
CATGQGRTGELFF
TGTGCCACGGGACAGGGAAGGACCGGGGAGCTGTTTTTT
>-|TRBV7-8|TRBJ1-4|-
CASSLDREGRNEKLFF
TGTGCCAGCAGCTTGGACCGGGAGGGCCGAAATGAAAAACTGTTTTTT
>-|TRBV12-3/TRBV12-4|TRBJ1-6|-
CASTKQNSPLHF
TGTGCCAGCACCAAACAAAATTCACCCCTCCACTTT